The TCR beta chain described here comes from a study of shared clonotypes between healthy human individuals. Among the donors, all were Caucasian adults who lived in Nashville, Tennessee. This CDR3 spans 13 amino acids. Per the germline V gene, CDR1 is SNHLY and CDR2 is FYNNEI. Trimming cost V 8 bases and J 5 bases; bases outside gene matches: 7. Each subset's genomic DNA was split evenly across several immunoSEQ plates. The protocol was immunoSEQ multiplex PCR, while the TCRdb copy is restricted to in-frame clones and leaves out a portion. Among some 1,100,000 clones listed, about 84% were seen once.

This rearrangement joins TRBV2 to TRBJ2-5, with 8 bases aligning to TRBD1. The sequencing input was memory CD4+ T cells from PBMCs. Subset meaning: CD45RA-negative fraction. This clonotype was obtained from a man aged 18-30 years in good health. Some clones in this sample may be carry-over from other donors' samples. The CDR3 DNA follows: TGTGCCAGCCGTTGGACAGGGAAGGAGACCCAGTACTTC. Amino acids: CASRWTGKETQYF.